This T cell receptor beta chain stems from a study of T cells in Graves' hyperthyroidism and ophthalmopathy. Study overall: At initial diagnosis, before any treatment had begun, peripheral blood was obtained.

The CDR3 is 16 residues long. V was clipped by 6 bases and J by 4 bases; unmatched bases: 8. RNA transcripts yielded amplified TCR beta CDR3 regions. HTBI primers were the set used in a first-round RT-PCR of the TCR CDR3. TCRdb reprocessed the multiplex PCR reads with MiXCR, giving one entry per CDR3 protein. The data contain roughly 500,000 distinct CDR3 sequences, 24% of them seen just once; the ten biggest clones take up 10% to 12%. The sequencing sample was made of blood. The chain is built from TRBV12-3 or TRBV12-4 and TRBJ2-2; 10 bases match TRBD2. This sequence originates from a woman in her 30s with Graves' ophthalmopathy. The CDR3 coding sequence is TGTGCCAGCAGACCTCTAGCGGGAGAGGGCACCGGGGAGCTGTTTTTT. It codes for CASRPLAGEGTGELFF.